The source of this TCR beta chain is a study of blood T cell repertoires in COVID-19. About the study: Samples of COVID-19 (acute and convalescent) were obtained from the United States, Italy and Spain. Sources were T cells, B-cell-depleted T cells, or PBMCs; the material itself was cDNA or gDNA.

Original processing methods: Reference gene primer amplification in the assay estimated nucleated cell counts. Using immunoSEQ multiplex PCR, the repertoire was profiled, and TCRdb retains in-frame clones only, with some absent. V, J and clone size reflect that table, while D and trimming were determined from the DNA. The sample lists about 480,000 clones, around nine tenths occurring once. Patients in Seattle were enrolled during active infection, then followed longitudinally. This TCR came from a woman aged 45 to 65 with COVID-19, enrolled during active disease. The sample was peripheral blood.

The CDR3 sequence: CASPGPGAYGYTF. The CDR3 region has the DNA TGTGCCAGCCCCGGGCCAGGGGCGTATGGCTACACCTTC. This chain joins TRBV6-5 and TRBJ1-2; tentatively, D is TRBD1 (6 bases). Looked up from germline, CDR1 is MNHEY and CDR2 is SVGAGI. The CDR3 totals 13 residues. Trimming removed 8 bases from V and 5 bases from J, with 15 bases in between.